The sample holds many counts of the clone carrying this TCR beta chain. This sample is drawn from a study of Graves' ophthalmopathy and Graves' hyperthyroidism. CDR1 and CDR2 from the germline V gene are SGHTA and FQGNSA. J gave up 3 bases and V 2 bases, and 6 bases lay outside the gene matches. CDR3 length equals 15 residues. RNA transcripts were the source from which TCR beta CDR3 regions were amplified. Amplification began with first-round RT-PCR using HTBI primers, then second-round multiplex PCR was performed. TCRdb re-called the multiplex PCR reads through MiXCR, storing one row per CDR3 protein. This sample has 400,000 to 500,000 distinct CDR3 sequences, with over 20% found just once. If no ophthalmopathy appeared within 18 months of follow-up, hyperthyroidism was termed stable. The PBMCs were taken from approximately 11 ml of fresh peripheral blood.

The sequenced sample was peripheral blood. This sequence joins TRBV7-2 and TRBJ2-7; 8 bases are shared with TRBD2. This clonotype originated in a woman aged 18-29 years with stable Graves' hyperthyroidism. Here the CDR3 DNA reads TGTGCCAGCAGCTTACAGGCTAGCGGGCTCTACGAGCAGTACTTC. Translated: CASSLQASGLYEQYF.